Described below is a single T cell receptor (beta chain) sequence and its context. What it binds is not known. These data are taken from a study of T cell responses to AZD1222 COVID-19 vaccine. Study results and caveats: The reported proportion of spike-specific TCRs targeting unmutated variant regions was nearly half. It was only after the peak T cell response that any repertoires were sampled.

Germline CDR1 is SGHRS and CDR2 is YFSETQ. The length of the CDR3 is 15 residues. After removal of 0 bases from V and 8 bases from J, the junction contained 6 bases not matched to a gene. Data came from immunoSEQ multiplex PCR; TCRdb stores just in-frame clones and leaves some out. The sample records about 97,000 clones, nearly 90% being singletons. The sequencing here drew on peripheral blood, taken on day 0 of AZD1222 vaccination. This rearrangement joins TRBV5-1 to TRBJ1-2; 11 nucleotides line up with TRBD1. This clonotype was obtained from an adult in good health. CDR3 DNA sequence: TGCGCCAGCAGCTTGGGCGGACAGGGGGCGGAGGGCTACACCTTC. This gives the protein CASSLGGQGAEGYTF. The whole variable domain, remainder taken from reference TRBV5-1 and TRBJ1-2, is KAGVTQTPRYLIKTRGQQVTLSCSPISGHRSVSWYQQTPGQGLQFLFEYFSETQRNKGNFPGRFSGRQFSNSRSEMNVSTLELGDSALYLCASSLGGQGAEGYTFGSGTRLTVV.